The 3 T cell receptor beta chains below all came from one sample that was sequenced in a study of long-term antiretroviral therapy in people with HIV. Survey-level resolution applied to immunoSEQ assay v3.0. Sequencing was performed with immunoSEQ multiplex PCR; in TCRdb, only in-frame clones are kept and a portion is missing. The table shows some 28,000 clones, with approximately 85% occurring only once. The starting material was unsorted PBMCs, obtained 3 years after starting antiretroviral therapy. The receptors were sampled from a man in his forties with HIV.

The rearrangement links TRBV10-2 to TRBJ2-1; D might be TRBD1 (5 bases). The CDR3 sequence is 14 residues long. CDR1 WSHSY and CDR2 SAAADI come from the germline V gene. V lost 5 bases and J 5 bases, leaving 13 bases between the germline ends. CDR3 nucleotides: TGCGCCAGCAGTAGGTCAGGGCGGCACAATGAGCAGTTCTTC. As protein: CASSRSGRHNEQFF.

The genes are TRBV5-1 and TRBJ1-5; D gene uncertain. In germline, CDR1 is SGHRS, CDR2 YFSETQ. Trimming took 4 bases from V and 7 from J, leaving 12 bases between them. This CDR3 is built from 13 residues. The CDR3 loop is CASSQGPRQPQHF. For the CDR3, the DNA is TGCGCCAGCAGCCAAGGGCCTCGGCAGCCCCAGCATTTT.

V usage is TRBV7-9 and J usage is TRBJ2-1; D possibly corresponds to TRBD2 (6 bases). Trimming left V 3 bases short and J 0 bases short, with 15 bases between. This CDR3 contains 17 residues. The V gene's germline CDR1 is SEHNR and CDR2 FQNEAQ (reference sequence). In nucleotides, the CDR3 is TGTGCCAGCAGCTTGCGGGGAGCTACCATCTCCTACAATGAGCAGTTCTTC. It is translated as CASSLRGATISYNEQFF.